The following is a T cell receptor (beta chain) sequence with its context. The data are from a study of cytomegalovirus exposure and HLA in healthy donors. Overall study context: The approximately 720 first-cohort repertoires and the approximately 130 validation repertoires shared the same platform, a later analysis reported.

The CDR3 has 15 amino acids. CDR1 is PRHDT, CDR2 FYEKMQ, per germline (reference sequence). V lost 9 bases to trimming and J lost 2 bases; unmatched junction nucleotides: 11. Libraries were prepared by immunoSEQ multiplex PCR; TCRdb keeps only in-frame clonotypes and omits some of them. The top ten clones hold approximately 1.2% of a sample with around 300,000 clones, approximately 86% of them seen once. The chain is built from TRBV13 and TRBJ2-3; 7 bases align to TRBD2. The origin of this receptor is a woman in her 30s in good health and CMV-seropositive. The sample consisted of PBMCs. The CDR3 region is CASAAERGPTDTQYF. CDR3 DNA sequence: TGTGCCAGTGCCGCGGAGCGGGGACCCACAGATACGCAGTATTTT.